The source of this T cell receptor (beta chain) is a study of T cell changes during pregnancy in multiple sclerosis. Clones were read by immunoSEQ multiplex PCR, and TCRdb kept only the in-frame ones, dropping some. Altogether around 97,000 clones are present, less than 95% being singletons, with the ten largest covering around 0.79%. This CDR3 comprises 15 residues. With 3 bases removed from V and 8 bases from J, the gap between germline ends came to 18 bases. Germline V lookup: CDR1 SGDLS, CDR2 YYNGEE. The receptor was derived from a female donor in good health, enrolled as a control in a pregnancy study. This specimen consisted of peripheral blood, obtained in the second trimester of pregnancy. V and J are TRBV9 and TRBJ2-1; TRBD2 is a possible D gene (8 bases). The CDR3 reads CASSASPGGGDEQFF. CDR3 DNA sequence: TGTGCCAGCAGCGCATCCCCGGGAGGGGGCGATGAGCAGTTCTTC.